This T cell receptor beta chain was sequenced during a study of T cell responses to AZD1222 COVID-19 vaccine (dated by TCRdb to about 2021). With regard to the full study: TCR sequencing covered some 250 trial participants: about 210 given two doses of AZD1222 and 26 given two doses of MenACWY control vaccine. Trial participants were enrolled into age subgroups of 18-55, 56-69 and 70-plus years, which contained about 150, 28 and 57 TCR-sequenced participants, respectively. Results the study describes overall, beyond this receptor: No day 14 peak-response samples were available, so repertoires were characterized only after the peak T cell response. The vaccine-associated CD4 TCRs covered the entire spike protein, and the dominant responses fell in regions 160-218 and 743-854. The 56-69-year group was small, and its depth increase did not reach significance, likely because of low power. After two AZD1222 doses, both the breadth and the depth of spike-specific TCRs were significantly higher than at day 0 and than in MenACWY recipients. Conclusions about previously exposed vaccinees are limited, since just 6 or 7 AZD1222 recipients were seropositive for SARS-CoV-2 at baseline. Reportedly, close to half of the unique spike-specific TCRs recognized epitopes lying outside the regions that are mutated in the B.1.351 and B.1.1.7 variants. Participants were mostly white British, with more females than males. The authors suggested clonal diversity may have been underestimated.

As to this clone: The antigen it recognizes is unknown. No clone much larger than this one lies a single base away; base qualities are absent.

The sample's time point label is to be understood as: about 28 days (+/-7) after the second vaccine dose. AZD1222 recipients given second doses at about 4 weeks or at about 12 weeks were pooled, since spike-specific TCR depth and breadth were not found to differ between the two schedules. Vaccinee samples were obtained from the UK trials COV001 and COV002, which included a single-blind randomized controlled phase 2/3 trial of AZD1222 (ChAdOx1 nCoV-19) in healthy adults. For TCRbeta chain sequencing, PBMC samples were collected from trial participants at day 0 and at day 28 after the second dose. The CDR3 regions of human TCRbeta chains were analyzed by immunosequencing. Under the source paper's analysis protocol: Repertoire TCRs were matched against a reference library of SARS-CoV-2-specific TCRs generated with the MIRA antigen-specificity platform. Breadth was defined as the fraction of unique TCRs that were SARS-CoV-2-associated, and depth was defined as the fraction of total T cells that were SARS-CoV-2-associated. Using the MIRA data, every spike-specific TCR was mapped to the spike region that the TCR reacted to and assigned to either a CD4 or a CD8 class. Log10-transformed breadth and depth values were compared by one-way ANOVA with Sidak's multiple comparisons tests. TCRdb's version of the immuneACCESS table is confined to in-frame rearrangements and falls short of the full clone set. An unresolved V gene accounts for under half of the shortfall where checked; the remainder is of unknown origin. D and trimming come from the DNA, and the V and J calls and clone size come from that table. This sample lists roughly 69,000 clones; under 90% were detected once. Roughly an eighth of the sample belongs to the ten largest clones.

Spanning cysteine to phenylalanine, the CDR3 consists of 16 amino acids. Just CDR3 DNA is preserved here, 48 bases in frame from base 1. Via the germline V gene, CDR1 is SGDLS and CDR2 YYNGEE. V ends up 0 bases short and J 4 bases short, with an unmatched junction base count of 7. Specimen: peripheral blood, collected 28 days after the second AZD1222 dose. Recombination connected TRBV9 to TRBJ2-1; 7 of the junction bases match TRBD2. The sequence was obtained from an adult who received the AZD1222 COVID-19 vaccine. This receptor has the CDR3 CASSVVSSGSYNEQFF. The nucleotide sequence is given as TGTGCCAGCAGCGTAGTGAGTAGCGGGTCTTACAATGAGCAGTTCTTC. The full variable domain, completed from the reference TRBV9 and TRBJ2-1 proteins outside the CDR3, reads DSGVTQTPKHLITATGQRVTLRCSPRSGDLSVYWYQQSLDQGLQFLIQYYNGEERAKGNILERFSAQQFPDLHSELNLSSLELGDSALYFCASSVVSSGSYNEQFFGPGTRLTVL.